These 8 T cell receptor beta chains came from one sample sequenced in a study of CD8 T cells in Susac syndrome. RNA, at roughly 0.5 to 1 ug, was reverse transcribed with random hexamers. TCRdb re-derived calls from the immunoSEQ multiplex PCR reads in MiXCR, one entry per CDR3 protein. The sample has fewer than 150,000 distinct CDR3 sequences, 85% to 95% seen once. Input material: CD4+ T cells from PBMCs. These TCRs come from a human donor with multiple sclerosis.

The CDR3 sequence is CASSWTGGSGNTIYF. CDR3 bases: TGTGCCAGCAGTTGGACAGGGGGTTCTGGAAACACCATATATTTT. The V gene is TRBV12-3 or TRBV12-4, the J gene TRBJ1-3, with 10 bases identical to TRBD1. The CDR3 totals 15 residues. Trimming removed 4 bases from V and 1 base from J; junction bases left unmatched: 1.

This chain links TRBV7-8 with TRBJ1-5; tentatively, D is TRBD1 (5 bases). The germline CDR1 and CDR2 sequences are SGHVS and FQNEAQ. Deletions cut 5 bases from V and 3 bases from J, with 17 bases between. The CDR3 spans 16 residues. The CDR3 here is CASSPNGGSLNQPQHF. As DNA, the CDR3 is TGTGCCAGCAGCCCCAACGGGGGGTCTCTCAATCAGCCCCAGCATTTT.

The V gene is TRBV7-3, the J gene TRBJ1-2, with a weak D call TRBD1 (5 bases). The CDR3 extends over 14 amino acids. Trimming cost V 4 bases and J 8 bases, with 17 bases left between them. The germline V gene encodes CDR1 SGHTA and CDR2 FQGTGA. CDR3 in amino acids: CASSSGTALGGYTF. The CDR3 DNA follows: TGTGCCAGCAGCTCCGGGACGGCGCTGGGAGGCTACACCTTC.

The chain is built from TRBV7-9 and TRBJ2-3, with 11 positions matching TRBD2. CDR3 length equals 14 residues. The germline CDR1 and CDR2 sequences are SEHNR and FQNEAQ (reference sequence). V gave up 7 bases and J gave up 4 bases; unmatched junction bases: 4. This CDR3 is CASTLSGGADTQYF. For the CDR3, the DNA is TGTGCCAGCACCCTTAGCGGGGGGGCAGATACGCAGTATTTT.

The gene calls are TRBV20-1 and TRBJ1-1, with D possibly matching TRBD1 (6 bases). Trimming pared 0 bases from V and 4 bases from J, leaving 12 bases between. The CDR3 sequence is 14 residues long. Germline V CDR1 and CDR2: DFQATT, SNEGSKA (reference sequence). CDR3 residues: CSAREGEGGTEAFF. The CDR3 DNA reads as TGCAGTGCTAGAGAAGGGGAAGGGGGCACTGAAGCTTTCTTT.

The chain joins TRBV30 to TRBJ1-5; no definite D call. This CDR3 has 15 residues. V shed 1 base and J shed 0 bases, with 10 bases lying between them. Germline CDR1 GTSNPN, CDR2 SVGIG (reference sequence). The CDR3 spells CAWSGKLDSNQPQHF. In nucleotides, the CDR3 is TGTGCCTGGAGTGGGAAATTGGATAGCAATCAGCCCCAGCATTTT.

The V and J genes are TRBV6-2 or TRBV6-3 and TRBJ1-5; 11 nucleotides match TRBD1. The CDR3 spans 16 residues. Germline CDR1 and CDR2: MNHEY and SVGEGT. V trimming: 5 bases; J trimming: 6 bases; junction bases outside the gene matches: 9. CDR3: CASSLLAGQGGQPQHF. Here the CDR3 DNA reads TGTGCCAGCAGTCTATTGGCGGGACAGGGGGGTCAGCCCCAGCATTTT.

The chain employs TRBV3-1 and TRBJ1-6, with D hard to call. Germline assignment: CDR1 LGHDT and CDR2 YNNKEL (reference sequence). The ends were cut back, 0 bases at V and 8 bases at J, with 8 bases in the middle. The CDR3 is 14 amino acids. CDR3 sequence: CASSQELLDSPLHF. The CDR3 nucleotides read TGTGCCAGCAGCCAAGAACTGTTGGATTCACCCCTCCACTTT.